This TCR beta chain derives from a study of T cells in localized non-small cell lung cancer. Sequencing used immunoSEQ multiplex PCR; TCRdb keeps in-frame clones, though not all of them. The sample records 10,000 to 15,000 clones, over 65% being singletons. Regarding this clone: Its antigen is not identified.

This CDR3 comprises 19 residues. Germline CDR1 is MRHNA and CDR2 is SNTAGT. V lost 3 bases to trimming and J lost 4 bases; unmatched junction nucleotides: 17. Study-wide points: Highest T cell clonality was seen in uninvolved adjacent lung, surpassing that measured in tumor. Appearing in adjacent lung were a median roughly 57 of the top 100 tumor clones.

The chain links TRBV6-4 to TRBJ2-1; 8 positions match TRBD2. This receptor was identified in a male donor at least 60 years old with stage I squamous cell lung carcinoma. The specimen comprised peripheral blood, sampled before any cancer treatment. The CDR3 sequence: CASSEKKEMAGGGYNEQFF. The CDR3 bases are TGTGCCAGCAGTGAGAAAAAGGAGATGGCGGGAGGCGGGTACAATGAGCAGTTCTTC.